The T cell receptor beta chain described here comes from a study of cytomegalovirus exposure and HLA in healthy donors. Study results and limitations: A reported reduction in N-insertions relative to the roughly 670-donor mean was seen in an Asian-associated ancestry cluster in a later analysis.

CDR1 SGHRS and CDR2 YFSETQ come from the germline V gene. CDR3 length equals 15 residues. V was trimmed by 4 bases and J by 6 bases, leaving 19 bases between them. The PCR was carried out with 60 Vbeta primers and 13 Jbeta primers. Generated by immunoSEQ multiplex PCR, the TCRdb table keeps only in-frame clones and is missing some. Among about 93,000 clones listed, around 78% were seen once. Notes on this clone: Its antigen remains unknown.

Sequenced input: PBMCs. This chain connects TRBV5-1 to TRBJ1-2; no definite D call. The receptor comes from a man younger than 45 in good health and CMV-seronegative. CDR3 coding DNA: TGCGCCAGCAGCCGGTGGCGGGGAGGGAACCATGGCTACACCTTC. Translation: CASSRWRGGNHGYTF.